The next 21 T cell receptor beta chains were all read from a single sample in a study of T cell changes during pregnancy in multiple sclerosis. TCRdb's table, derived via immunoSEQ multiplex PCR, lists solely in-frame clones and lacks some. This sample has 56,000 or so clones, with around 91% found just once. This specimen was peripheral blood, taken after pregnancy. The receptors here all came from a female donor with multiple sclerosis, enrolled in a pregnancy study.

The chain links TRBV4-1 to TRBJ1-6; 8 positions match TRBD1. The CDR3 runs to 16 residues. With V trimmed by 4 bases and J by 6 bases, 8 bases remained unmatched. CDR1 is MGHRA, CDR2 YSYEKL, per germline. As DNA, the CDR3 is TGCGCCAGCAGCCGGCTCCCGACAGGGGCTAATTCACCCCTCCACTTT. Protein: CASSRLPTGANSPLHF.

The rearrangement uses TRBV5-5 and TRBJ2-7; TRBD1 agrees at 8 bases. The germline gives CDR1 SGHKS, CDR2 YYEKEE (reference sequence). CDR3 length: 13 amino acids. The junction had 6 bases not matched to a gene; V was cut back by 3 bases and J by 7 bases. The CDR3 DNA is TGTGCCAGCAGCTGGACAGGGCCGGGGGAGCAGTACTTC. As protein: CASSWTGPGEQYF.

The chain combines TRBV7-2 with TRBJ1-2; D remains ambiguous. Per the germline V gene, CDR1 is SGHTA and CDR2 is FQGNSA. Deletions cut 4 bases from V and 4 bases from J, with 16 bases between. This CDR3 contains 15 residues. As DNA, the CDR3 is TGTGCCAGCAGCTCCTCGGGGTGGGGTGGCTATGGCTACACCTTC. This translates into CASSSSGWGGYGYTF.

The V call is TRBV5-1, the J call TRBJ2-3; the match to TRBD1 covers 10 bases. The CDR3 contains 18 residues. CDR1 and CDR2 from the germline V gene are SGHRS and YFSETQ. V shed 1 base, J shed 5 bases, and the junction held 13 bases outside the gene matches. The CDR3 DNA follows: TGCGCCAGCAGCTTGAACCCCCCGGGACAGGGGAAGCAAGATACGCAGTATTTT. This encodes CASSLNPPGQGKQDTQYF.

The V gene is TRBV19, the J gene TRBJ1-6, with a possible D match to TRBD1 (6 bases). CDR3 length: 15 residues. Trimming removed 3 bases at V and 6 bases at J, with 12 bases between. Germline lookup yields CDR1 LNHDA and CDR2 SQIVND (reference sequence). In DNA, the CDR3 is TGTGCCAGTAGTATGTCAGGGGCGCTTAATTCACCCCTCCACTTT. This translates into CASSMSGALNSPLHF.

The chain links TRBV2 to TRBJ2-3, with 11 bases lining up with TRBD2. The ends lost 4 bases at V and 2 bases at J; junction bases unmatched: 5. The CDR3 has 16 amino acids. CDR1 is SNHLY and CDR2 is FYNNEI in the germline V gene. The CDR3: CASSGGTSGYTDTQYF. Here the CDR3 DNA reads TGTGCCAGCAGTGGAGGGACTAGCGGCTACACAGATACGCAGTATTTT.

This chain joins TRBV7-2 and TRBJ1-5; D gene uncertain. This CDR3 spans 13 amino acids. V shed 1 base and J shed 6 bases, with 7 bases lying between them. Germline CDR1 reads SGHTA; CDR2 reads FQGNSA. CDR3 residues: CASSLGRGQPQHF. Written as DNA, the CDR3 is TGTGCCAGCAGCTTAGGCCGGGGTCAGCCCCAGCATTTT.

This chain connects TRBV9 to TRBJ2-5; TRBD1 matches 7 bases. Germline assignment: CDR1 SGDLS and CDR2 YYNGEE. V was clipped by 0 bases and J by 2 bases; unmatched bases: 1. The CDR3 has 14 residues. The CDR3 DNA is TGTGCCAGCAGCGTAGGGACAGGACAAGAGACCCAGTACTTC. Amino acids: CASSVGTGQETQYF.

J is TRBJ2-6 and V is TRBV10-3, with a possible D match to TRBD1 (6 bases). V was trimmed by 4 bases and J by 0 bases, leaving 13 bases between them. The CDR3 is made up of 17 amino acids. Germline CDR1 and CDR2: ENHRY and SYGVKD. The CDR3 DNA is TGTGCCATCAGTGCCGCAGGGGCAAGCTCTGGGGCCAACGTCCTGACTTTC. Its translation is CAISAAGASSGANVLTF.

CDR3 sequence reads: CASSVDRETGELFF. The CDR3 DNA reads as TGTGCCAGCAGCGTAGACCGGGAGACCGGGGAGCTGTTTTTT. This chain joins TRBV9 and TRBJ2-2, with D tentatively TRBD2 (6 bases). Per the germline V gene, CDR1 is SGDLS and CDR2 is YYNGEE. Trimming removed 0 bases at V and 5 bases at J, with 8 bases between. CDR3 length equals 14 residues.

The rearrangement links TRBV27 to TRBJ2-5, with 15 nucleotides matching TRBD2. Looked up from germline, CDR1 is MNHEY and CDR2 is SMNVEV (reference sequence). V lost 0 bases to trimming and J lost 5 bases; unmatched junction nucleotides: 1. The CDR3 loop spans 16 amino acids. This chain's CDR3 is CASSLSGTSGGETQYF. The CDR3 DNA reads as TGTGCCAGCAGTTTATCAGGGACTAGCGGGGGGGAGACCCAGTACTTC.

This chain links TRBV30 with TRBJ2-7, with 15 bases identical to TRBD2. CDR1 and CDR2 (germline): GTSNPN, SVGIG (reference sequence). The CDR3 has 15 residues. Trimming cost V 1 base and J 4 bases; bases outside gene matches: 2. CDR3 sequence: CAWSGTSGGAYEQYF. DNA of the CDR3: TGTGCCTGGAGTGGGACTAGCGGGGGGGCATACGAGCAGTACTTC.

The rearrangement joins TRBV19 to TRBJ2-1; 8 positions agree with TRBD1. Germline assignment: CDR1 LNHDA and CDR2 SQIVND (reference sequence). The ends lost 5 bases at V and 5 bases at J; junction bases unmatched: 8. This CDR3 is built from 15 residues. The CDR3 loop reads CASSLNRGWDNEQFF. In DNA, the CDR3 is TGTGCCAGTAGTCTAAACAGGGGGTGGGACAATGAGCAGTTCTTC.

This clone showed up just a few times. This rearrangement joins TRBV30 to TRBJ1-5; TRBD1 might be the D (6 bases). Germline V gene lookup returns CDR1 GTSNPN and CDR2 SVGIG (reference sequence). Trimming took off 5 bases at V and 3 bases at J, with 11 bases between the two ends. The CDR3 totals 13 residues. As DNA, the CDR3 is TGTGCCTGGGGATACAGGGACAATCAGCCCCAGCATTTT. The encoded protein is CAWGYRDNQPQHF. The full variable domain, in which reference TRBV30 and TRBJ1-5 provide the parts outside the CDR3, is SQTIHQWPATLVQPVGSPLSLECTVEGTSNPNLYWYRQAAGRGLQLLFYSVGIGQISSEVPQNLSASRPQDRQFILSSKKLLLSDSGFYLCAWGYRDNQPQHFGDGTRLSIL.

This chain uses TRBV30 with TRBJ2-5; tentative D call: TRBD2 (6 bases). CDR3 length equals 13 residues. Trimming left V 0 bases short and J 5 bases short, with 10 bases between. The germline CDR1 and CDR2 sequences are GTSNPN and SVGIG (reference sequence). Here the CDR3 reads CAWSVVGRETQYF. As DNA, the CDR3 is TGTGCCTGGAGTGTAGTAGGGAGGGAGACCCAGTACTTC.

The J gene is TRBJ1-1, the V gene TRBV7-8, with D possibly TRBD1 on 6 matching bases. Deletions cut 4 bases from V and 1 base from J, with 7 bases between. This CDR3 has 13 amino acids. Looked up from germline, CDR1 is SGHVS and CDR2 is FQNEAQ. The CDR3 DNA sequence: TGTGCCAGCAGCTCGGACAGGAACACTGAAGCTTTCTTT. It codes for CASSSDRNTEAFF.

The J gene is TRBJ2-7, the V gene TRBV5-6; possible D gene TRBD1, 5 bases. Trimming pared 2 bases from V and 3 bases from J, leaving 6 bases between. The length of the CDR3 is 12 residues. Germline loops: CDR1 SGHDT, CDR2 YYEEEE. The CDR3 DNA sequence: TGTGCCAGCAGCTTCAGGGTCTACGAGCAGTACTTC. Protein: CASSFRVYEQYF.

This clone was counted a single time. The CDR3 sequence: CASRADSLGTEAFF. The CDR3 DNA is TGTGCCAGCAGAGCCGACAGCCTGGGCACTGAAGCTTTCTTT. The chain uses TRBV2 and TRBJ1-1, with D tentatively TRBD1 (5 bases). The length of the CDR3 is 14 residues. V lost 6 bases to trimming and J lost 4 bases, with 15 bases between them. Germline CDR1 SNHLY, CDR2 FYNNEI.

This chain joins TRBV18 and TRBJ1-5, with 9 bases aligning to TRBD1. CDR3 length: 12 amino acids. V shed 5 bases, J shed 15 bases, and the junction held 8 bases outside the gene matches. Germline lookup yields CDR1 KGHSH and CDR2 LQKENI. CDR3 loop: CASSGTGGAGHF. The CDR3 nucleotides read TGTGCCAGCTCAGGAACAGGGGGCGCGGGGCATTTT.

V is TRBV6-5 and J is TRBJ1-6, with 8 nucleotides matching TRBD1. This CDR3 comprises 14 residues. CDR1 is MNHEY and CDR2 is SVGAGI in the germline V gene. V shed 6 bases and J 10 bases; nucleotides not matched to a gene: 8. The CDR3 DNA reads as TGTGCCAGCAGACCCGGACAGGGTGGGTCACCCCTCCACTTT. Residues: CASRPGQGGSPLHF.

The chain uses TRBV27 and TRBJ1-3; tentative D call: TRBD1 (6 bases). This CDR3 spans 14 amino acids. Germline CDR1 reads MNHEY; CDR2 reads SMNVEV (reference sequence). The germline V and J ends were trimmed by 2 bases and 2 bases, with 7 bases remaining between them. CDR3 in DNA: TGTGCCAGCAGTTTAGCAGGGGCTGGAAACACCATATATTTT. Translating it yields CASSLAGAGNTIYF.